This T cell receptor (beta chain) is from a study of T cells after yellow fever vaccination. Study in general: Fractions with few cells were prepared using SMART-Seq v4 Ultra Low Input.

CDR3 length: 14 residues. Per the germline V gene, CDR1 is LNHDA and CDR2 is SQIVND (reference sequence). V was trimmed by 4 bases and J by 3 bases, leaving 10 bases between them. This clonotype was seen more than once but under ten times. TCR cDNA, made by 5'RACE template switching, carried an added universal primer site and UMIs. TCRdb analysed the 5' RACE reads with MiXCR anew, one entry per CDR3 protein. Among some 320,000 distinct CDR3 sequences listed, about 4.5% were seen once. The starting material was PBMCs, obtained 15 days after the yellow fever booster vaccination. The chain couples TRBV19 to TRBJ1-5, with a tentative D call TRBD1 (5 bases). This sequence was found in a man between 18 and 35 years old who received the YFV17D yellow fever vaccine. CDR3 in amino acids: CASSTGTLNQPQHF. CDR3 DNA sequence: TGTGCCAGTAGTACCGGGACCCTCAATCAGCCCCAGCATTTT.